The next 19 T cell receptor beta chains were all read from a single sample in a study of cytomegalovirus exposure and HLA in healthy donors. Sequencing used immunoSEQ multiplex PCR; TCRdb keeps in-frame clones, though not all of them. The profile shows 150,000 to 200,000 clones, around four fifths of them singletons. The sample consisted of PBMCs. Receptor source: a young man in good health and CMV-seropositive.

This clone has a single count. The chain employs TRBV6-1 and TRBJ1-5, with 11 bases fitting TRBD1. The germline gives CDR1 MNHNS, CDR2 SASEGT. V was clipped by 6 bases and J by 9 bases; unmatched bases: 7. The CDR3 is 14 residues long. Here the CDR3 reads CASRFGQGARPQHF. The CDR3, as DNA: TGTGCCAGCAGATTTGGACAGGGGGCGCGGCCCCAGCATTTT.

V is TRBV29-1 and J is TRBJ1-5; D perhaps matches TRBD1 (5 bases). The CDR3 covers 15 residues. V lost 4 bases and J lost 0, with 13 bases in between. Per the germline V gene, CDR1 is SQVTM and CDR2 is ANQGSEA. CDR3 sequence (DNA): TGCAGCGTTGGAACGGACACATATAGCAATCAGCCCCAGCATTTT. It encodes CSVGTDTYSNQPQHF.

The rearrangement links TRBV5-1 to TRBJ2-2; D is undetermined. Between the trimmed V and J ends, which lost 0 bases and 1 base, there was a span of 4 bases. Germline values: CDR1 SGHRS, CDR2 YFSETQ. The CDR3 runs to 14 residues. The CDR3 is CASSLELNTGELFF. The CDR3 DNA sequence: TGCGCCAGCAGCTTGGAGCTGAACACCGGGGAGCTGTTTTTT.

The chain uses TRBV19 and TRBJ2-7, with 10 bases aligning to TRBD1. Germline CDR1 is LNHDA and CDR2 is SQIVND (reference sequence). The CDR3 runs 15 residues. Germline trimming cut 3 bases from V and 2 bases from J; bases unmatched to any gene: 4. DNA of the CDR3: TGTGCCAGTAGTATTTTCGGACAGGGGGCCTACGAGCAGTACTTC. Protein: CASSIFGQGAYEQYF.

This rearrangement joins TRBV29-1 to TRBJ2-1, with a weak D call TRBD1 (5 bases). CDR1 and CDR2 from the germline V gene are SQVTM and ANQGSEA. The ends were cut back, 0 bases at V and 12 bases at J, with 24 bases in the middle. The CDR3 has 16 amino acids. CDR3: CSVEDSYGEGWGGQFF. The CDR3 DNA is TGCAGCGTTGAAGATTCCTACGGTGAAGGGTGGGGCGGGCAGTTCTTC.

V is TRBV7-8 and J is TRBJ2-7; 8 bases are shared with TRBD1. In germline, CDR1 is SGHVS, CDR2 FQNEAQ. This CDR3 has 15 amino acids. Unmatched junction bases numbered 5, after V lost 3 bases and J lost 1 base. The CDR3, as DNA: TGTGCCAGCAGCTTTCAGGGGGCGTCTTCCTACGAGCAGTACTTC. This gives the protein CASSFQGASSYEQYF.

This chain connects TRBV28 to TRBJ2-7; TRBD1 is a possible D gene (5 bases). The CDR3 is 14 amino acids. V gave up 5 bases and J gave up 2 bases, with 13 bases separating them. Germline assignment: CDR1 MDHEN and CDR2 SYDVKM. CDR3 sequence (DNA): TGTGCCAGCAGTATCGGACAAGAACCCTACGAGCAGTACTTC. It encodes CASSIGQEPYEQYF.

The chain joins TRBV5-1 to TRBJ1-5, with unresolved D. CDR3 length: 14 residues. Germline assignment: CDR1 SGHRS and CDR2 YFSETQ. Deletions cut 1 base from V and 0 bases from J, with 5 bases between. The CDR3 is CASSLPDSNQPQHF. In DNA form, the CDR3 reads TGCGCCAGCAGCTTGCCAGATAGCAATCAGCCCCAGCATTTT.

The CDR3 DNA is TGTGCCAGTAGTATAGGTGTAGGGCGAGGGACAGGGTTCCTCTCTGGGGCCAACGTCCTGACTTTC. Translating gives CASSIGVGRGTGFLSGANVLTF. The chain links TRBV19 to TRBJ2-6, with 9 bases aligning to TRBD1. Germline lookup yields CDR1 LNHDA and CDR2 SQIVND (reference sequence). There are 22 residues in the CDR3. With V trimmed by 1 base and J by 0 bases, 16 bases remained unmatched.

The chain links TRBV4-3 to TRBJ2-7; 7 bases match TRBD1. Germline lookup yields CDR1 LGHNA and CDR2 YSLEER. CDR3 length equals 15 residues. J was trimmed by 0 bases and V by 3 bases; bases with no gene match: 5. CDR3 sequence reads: CASSHYEGASYEQYF. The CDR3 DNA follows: TGCGCCAGCAGCCATTATGAGGGGGCCTCCTACGAGCAGTACTTC.

CDR3 region: CASSLWGRETNTEAFF. The CDR3 coding sequence is TGTGCCAGCAGCTTATGGGGGCGAGAGACGAACACTGAAGCTTTCTTT. This sequence joins TRBV7-2 and TRBJ1-1, with a weak D call TRBD1 (6 bases). This CDR3 is 16 amino acids long. Germline CDR1 reads SGHTA; CDR2 reads FQGNSA. Trimming removed 2 bases from V and 1 base from J, with 14 bases in between.

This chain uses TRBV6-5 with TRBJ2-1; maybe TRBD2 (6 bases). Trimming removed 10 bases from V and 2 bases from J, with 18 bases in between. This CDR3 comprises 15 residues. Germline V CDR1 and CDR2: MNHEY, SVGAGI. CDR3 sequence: CATSGGLRPYNEQFF. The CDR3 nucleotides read TGTGCCACAAGTGGGGGGTTGAGGCCCTACAATGAGCAGTTCTTC.

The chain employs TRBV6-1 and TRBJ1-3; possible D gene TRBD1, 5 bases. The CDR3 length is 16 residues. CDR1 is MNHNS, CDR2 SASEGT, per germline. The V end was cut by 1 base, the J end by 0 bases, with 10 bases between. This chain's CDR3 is CASSEGGGSSGNTIYF. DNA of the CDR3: TGTGCCAGCAGTGAAGGGGGGGGATCCTCTGGAAACACCATATATTTT.

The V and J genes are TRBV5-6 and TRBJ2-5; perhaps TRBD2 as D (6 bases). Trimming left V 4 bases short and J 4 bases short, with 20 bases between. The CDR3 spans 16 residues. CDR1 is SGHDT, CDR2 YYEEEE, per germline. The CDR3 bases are TGTGCCAGCAGCAAGACCGGGGAGCGGGTACGAGAGACCCAGTACTTC. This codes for CASSKTGERVRETQYF.

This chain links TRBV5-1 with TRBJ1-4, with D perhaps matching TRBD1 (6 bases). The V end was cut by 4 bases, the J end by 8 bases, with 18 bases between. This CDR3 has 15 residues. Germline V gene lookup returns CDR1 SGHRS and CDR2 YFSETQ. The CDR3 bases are TGCGCCAGCAGCAACCTACAGGGAGAGAGGGAAAAACTGTTTTTT. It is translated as CASSNLQGEREKLFF.

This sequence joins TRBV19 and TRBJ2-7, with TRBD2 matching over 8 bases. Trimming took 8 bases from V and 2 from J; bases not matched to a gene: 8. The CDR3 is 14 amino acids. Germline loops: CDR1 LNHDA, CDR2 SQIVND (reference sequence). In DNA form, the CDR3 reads TGTGCCAGTCAAGCTTCGGGGGGGACCTACGAGCAGTACTTC. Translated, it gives CASQASGGTYEQYF.

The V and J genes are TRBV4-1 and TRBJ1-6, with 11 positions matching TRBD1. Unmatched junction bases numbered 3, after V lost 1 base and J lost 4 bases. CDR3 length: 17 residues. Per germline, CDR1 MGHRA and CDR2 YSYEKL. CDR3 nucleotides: TGCGCCAGCAGCCAAGTCGGGACAGGGGGATATAATTCACCCCTCCACTTT. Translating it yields CASSQVGTGGYNSPLHF.

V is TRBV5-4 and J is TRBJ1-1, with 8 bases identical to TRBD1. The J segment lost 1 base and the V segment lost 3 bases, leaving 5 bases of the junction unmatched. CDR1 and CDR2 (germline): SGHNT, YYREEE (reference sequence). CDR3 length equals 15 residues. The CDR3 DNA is TGTGCCAGCAGCTCGACAGGGGTTCGGAACACTGAAGCTTTCTTT. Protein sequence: CASSSTGVRNTEAFF.

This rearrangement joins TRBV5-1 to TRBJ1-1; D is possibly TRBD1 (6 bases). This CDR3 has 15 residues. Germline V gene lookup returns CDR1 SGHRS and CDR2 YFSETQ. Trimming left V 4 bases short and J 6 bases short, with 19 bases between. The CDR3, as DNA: TGCGCCAGCAGCATAGGACAGTCTGTACCTGCTGAAGCTTTCTTT. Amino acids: CASSIGQSVPAEAFF. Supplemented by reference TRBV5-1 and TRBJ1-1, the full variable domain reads KAGVTQTPRYLIKTRGQQVTLSCSPISGHRSVSWYQQTPGQGLQFLFEYFSETQRNKGNFPGRFSGRQFSNSRSEMNVSTLELGDSALYLCASSIGQSVPAEAFFGQGTRLTVV.